These T cell receptor beta chains were read from a single sample in a study of spatial heterogeneity in lung cancer. TCRdb recomputed calls from the 5' RACE reads with MiXCR, one row per CDR3 protein. The table lists about 23,000 distinct CDR3 sequences, roughly 4.5% of them singletons, with 4.5% to 6.5% in the top ten. Sequences were derived from PBMCs, sampled at surgery. The receptors originated from a male donor with early-stage non-small cell lung cancer. Both conserved end residues are part of each CDR3. D genes are given only for firm matches. Each size is how often the clone was seen (once, few, many) or a class if it is expanded.

DNA: TGTGCCAGCAGTTCCAGCCAGGAGAATCAGCCCCAGCATTTT; CDR3: CASSSSQENQPQHF; J: TRBJ1-5; D: NA; V: TRBV12-3/TRBV12-4; size: many
DNA: TGTGCCAGCGGGGCTAGCGGGAGTATGAATGAGCAGTTCTTC; CDR3: CASGASGSMNEQFF; J: TRBJ2-1; D: TRBD2; V: TRBV6-2/TRBV6-3; size: many
DNA: TGTGCCAGCAGCACTCACGGGGACACCAATGAAAAACTGTTTTTT; CDR3: CASSTHGDTNEKLFF; J: TRBJ1-4; D: NA; V: TRBV9; size: many
DNA: TGCGCCAGCAGTGCCCGGGACACGAGTCGCCATGAGCAGTTCTTC; CDR3: CASSARDTSRHEQFF; J: TRBJ2-1; D: NA; V: TRBV10-1; size: many
DNA: TGTGCCAGCAGTTTGATGGGGCAGACGAACACCGGGGAGCTGTTTTTT; CDR3: CASSLMGQTNTGELFF; J: TRBJ2-2; D: NA; V: TRBV28; size: medium-sized
DNA: TGCGCCAGCAGTCTTCGGACGGGTGCAGGGGGCGTTGGCGGGGAGCTGTTTTTT; CDR3: CASSLRTGAGGVGGELFF; J: TRBJ2-2; D: TRBD1; V: TRBV5-1; size: many
DNA: TGCGCCAGCAGCTTGAGCACAGATGAGCAGTTCTTC; CDR3: CASSLSTDEQFF; J: TRBJ2-1; D: NA; V: TRBV5-1; size: many
DNA: TGTGCCAGCAGCCAGTCCCTACTTCGGACAGCGGACTATGGCTACACCTTC; CDR3: CASSQSLLRTADYGYTF; J: TRBJ1-2; D: NA; V: TRBV7-2; size: many
DNA: TGTGCCAGCAGTTACCCTTACCCCGGGACAGGGTCCTACGAGCAGTACTTC; CDR3: CASSYPYPGTGSYEQYF; J: TRBJ2-7; D: TRBD1; V: TRBV6-5; size: many
DNA: TGTGCCAGCAGTTACTACGCTCGGAGCTCCTACAATGAGCAGTTCTTC; CDR3: CASSYYARSSYNEQFF; J: TRBJ2-1; D: NA; V: TRBV6-6; size: many